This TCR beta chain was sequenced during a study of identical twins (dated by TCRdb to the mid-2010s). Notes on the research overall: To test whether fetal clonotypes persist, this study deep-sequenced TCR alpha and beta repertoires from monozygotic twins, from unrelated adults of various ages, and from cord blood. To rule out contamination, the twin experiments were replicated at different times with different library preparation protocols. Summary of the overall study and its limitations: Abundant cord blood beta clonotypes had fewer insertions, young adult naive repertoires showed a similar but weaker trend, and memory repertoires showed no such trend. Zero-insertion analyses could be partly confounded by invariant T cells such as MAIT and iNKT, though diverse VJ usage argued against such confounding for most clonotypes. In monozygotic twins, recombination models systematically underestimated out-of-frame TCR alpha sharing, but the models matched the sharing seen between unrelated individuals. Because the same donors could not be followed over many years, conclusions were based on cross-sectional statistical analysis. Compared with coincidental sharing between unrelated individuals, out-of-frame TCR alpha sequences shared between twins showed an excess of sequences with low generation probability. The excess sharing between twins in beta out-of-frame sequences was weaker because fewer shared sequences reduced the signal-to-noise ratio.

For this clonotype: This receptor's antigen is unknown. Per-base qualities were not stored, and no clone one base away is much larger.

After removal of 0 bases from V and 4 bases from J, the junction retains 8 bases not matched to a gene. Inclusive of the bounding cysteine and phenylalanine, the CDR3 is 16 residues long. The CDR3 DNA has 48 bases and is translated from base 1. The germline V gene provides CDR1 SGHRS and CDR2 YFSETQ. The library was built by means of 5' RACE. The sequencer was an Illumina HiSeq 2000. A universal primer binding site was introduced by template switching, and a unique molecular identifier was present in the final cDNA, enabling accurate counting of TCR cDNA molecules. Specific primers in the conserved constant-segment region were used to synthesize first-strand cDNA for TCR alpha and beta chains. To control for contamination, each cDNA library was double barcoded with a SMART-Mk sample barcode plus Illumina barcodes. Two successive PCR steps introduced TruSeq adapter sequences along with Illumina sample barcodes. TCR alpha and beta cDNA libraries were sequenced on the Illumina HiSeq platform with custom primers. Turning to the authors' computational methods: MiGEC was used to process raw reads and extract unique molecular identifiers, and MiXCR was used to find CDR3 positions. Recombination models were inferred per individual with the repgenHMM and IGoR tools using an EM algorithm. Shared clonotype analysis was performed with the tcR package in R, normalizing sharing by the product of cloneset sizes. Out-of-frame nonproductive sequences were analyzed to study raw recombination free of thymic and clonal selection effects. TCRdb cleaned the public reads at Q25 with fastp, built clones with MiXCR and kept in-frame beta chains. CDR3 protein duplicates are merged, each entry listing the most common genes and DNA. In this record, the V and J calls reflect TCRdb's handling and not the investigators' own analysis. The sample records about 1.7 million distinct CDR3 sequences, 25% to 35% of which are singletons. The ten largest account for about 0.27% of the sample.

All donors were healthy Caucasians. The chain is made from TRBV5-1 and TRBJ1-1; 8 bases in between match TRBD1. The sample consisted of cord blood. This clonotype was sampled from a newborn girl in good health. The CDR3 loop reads CASSLGDRIMSTEAFF. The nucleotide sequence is TGCGCCAGCAGCTTGGGGGACAGGATCATGAGCACTGAAGCTTTCTTT.